A selection of T cell receptor beta chains follows, all from one sample in a study of blood T cell repertoires in COVID-19. TCRdb keeps only in-frame clones here, not all; method: immunoSEQ multiplex PCR. Of about 110,000 clones listed, under 85% are singletons. Sequencing used peripheral blood. The receptors were gathered from a woman between 65 and 79 years old with acute or convalescent COVID-19. The CDR3 runs from the conserved cysteine through the conserved F or W. D genes are given only for firm matches. A row's size may be missing; if present it is once, few, many or a size class.

V: TRBV19
D: TRBD2
length: 13
size: once
J: TRBJ2-1
DNA: TGTGCCAGCCGGGACTACAAACGCAATGAGCAGTTCTTC
CDR3: CASRDYKRNEQFF

V: TRBV29-1
D: TRBD2
length: 14
size: -
J: TRBJ2-1
DNA: TGCAGCGTTGTTAGCGGGGGGCTCTACAATGAGCAGTTCTTC
CDR3: CSVVSGGLYNEQFF

V: TRBV5-1
D: -
length: 16
size: -
J: TRBJ1-3
DNA: TGCGCCAGCAGCTTGGATGGTGCCGGGCGGAGGAACACCATATATTTT
CDR3: CASSLDGAGRRNTIYF

V: TRBV5-4
D: TRBD2
length: 16
size: -
J: TRBJ2-3
DNA: TGTGCCAGCAGCGCGGAGGGATCCCGGGGGGCAGATACGCAGTATTTT
CDR3: CASSAEGSRGADTQYF

V: TRBV19
D: -
length: 15
size: -
J: TRBJ1-2
DNA: TGTGCCAGTATTGAGGAGGGCCACCGACCTTATGGCTACACCTTC
CDR3: CASIEEGHRPYGYTF

V: TRBV7-9
D: -
length: 17
size: once
J: TRBJ1-3
DNA: TGTGCCAGCAGGGGCGGGTTGACGGGGAGCTCTGGAAACACCATATATTTT
CDR3: CASRGGLTGSSGNTIYF

V: TRBV6-2/TRBV6-3
D: TRBD1
length: 16
size: -
J: TRBJ1-1
DNA: TGTGCCAGCAGTTACGGAGGGACAGTACTGAACACTGAAGCTTTCTTT
CDR3: CASSYGGTVLNTEAFF

V: TRBV6-2/TRBV6-3
D: TRBD1
length: 15
size: -
J: TRBJ1-2
DNA: TGTGCCAGCAGTGGGGCCGGGACAGGGGTCTATGGCTACACCTTC
CDR3: CASSGAGTGVYGYTF

V: TRBV18
D: TRBD1
length: 15
size: -
J: TRBJ1-5
DNA: TGTGCCAGCTCACCGACGGACAGGTCTGATCAGCCCCAGCATTTT
CDR3: CASSPTDRSDQPQHF

V: TRBV14
D: TRBD1
length: 17
size: -
J: TRBJ2-2
DNA: TGTGCCAGCAGCCCCCGGCCCGGGACAGGGAAAACCGGGGAGCTGTTTTTT
CDR3: CASSPRPGTGKTGELFF

V: TRBV3-1/TRBV3-2
D: TRBD2
length: 15
size: -
J: TRBJ2-1
DNA: TGTGCCAGCAGCCAAGTCGGACTAGCCTACAATGAACAGTTCTTC
CDR3: CASSQVGLAYNEQFF

V: TRBV5-4
D: -
length: 17
size: -
J: TRBJ2-3
DNA: TGTGCCAGCAGCGCGGGTTTCAGGGGCGGGGGAACAGATACGCAGTATTTT
CDR3: CASSAGFRGGGTDTQYF

V: TRBV28
D: TRBD2
length: 15
size: -
J: TRBJ2-2
DNA: TGTGCCAGCAATGAGCAGCGGGAGTTGACCGGGGAGCTGTTTTTT
CDR3: CASNEQRELTGELFF

V: TRBV10-3
D: TRBD1
length: 13
size: -
J: TRBJ1-2
DNA: TGTGCCATCACTGGGACAGGGGGCTATGGCTACACCTTC
CDR3: CAITGTGGYGYTF

V: TRBV28
D: -
length: 12
size: -
J: TRBJ1-5
DNA: TGTGCCAGCAGTTTGGGGACTCAGGGCCAGCATTTT
CDR3: CASSLGTQGQHF